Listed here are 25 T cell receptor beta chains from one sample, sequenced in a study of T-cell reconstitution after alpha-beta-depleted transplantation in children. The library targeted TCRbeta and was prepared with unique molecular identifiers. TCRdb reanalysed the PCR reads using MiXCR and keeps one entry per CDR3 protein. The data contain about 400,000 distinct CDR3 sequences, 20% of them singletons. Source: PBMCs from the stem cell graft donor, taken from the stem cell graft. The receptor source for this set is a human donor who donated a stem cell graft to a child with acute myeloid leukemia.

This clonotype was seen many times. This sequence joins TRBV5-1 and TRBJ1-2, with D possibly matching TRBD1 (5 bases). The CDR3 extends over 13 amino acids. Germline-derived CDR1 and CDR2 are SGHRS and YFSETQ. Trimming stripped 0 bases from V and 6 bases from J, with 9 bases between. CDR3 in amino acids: CASSLEGEHGYTF. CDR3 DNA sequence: TGCGCCAGCAGCTTGGAAGGGGAGCATGGCTACACCTTC.

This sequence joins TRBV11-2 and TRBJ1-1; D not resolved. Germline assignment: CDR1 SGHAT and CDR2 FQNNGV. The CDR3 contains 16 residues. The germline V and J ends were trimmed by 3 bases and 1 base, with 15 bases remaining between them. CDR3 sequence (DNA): TGTGCCAGCAGCTTTTCGCCTGCACTTGCGAACACTGAAGCTTTCTTT. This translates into CASSFSPALANTEAFF.

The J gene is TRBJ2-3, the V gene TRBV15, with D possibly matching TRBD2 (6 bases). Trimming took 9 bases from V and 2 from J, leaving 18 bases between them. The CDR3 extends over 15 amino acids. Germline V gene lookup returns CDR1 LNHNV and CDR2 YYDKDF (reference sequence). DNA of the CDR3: TGTGCCACGGACCTAGCGTTCGGGTCCACAGATACGCAGTATTTT. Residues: CATDLAFGSTDTQYF.

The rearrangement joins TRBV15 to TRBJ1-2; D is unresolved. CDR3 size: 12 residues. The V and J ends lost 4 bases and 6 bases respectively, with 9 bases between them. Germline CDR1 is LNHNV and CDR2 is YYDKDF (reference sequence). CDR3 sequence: CATSTPGDGYTF. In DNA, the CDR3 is TGTGCCACCAGCACCCCCGGGGATGGCTACACCTTC.

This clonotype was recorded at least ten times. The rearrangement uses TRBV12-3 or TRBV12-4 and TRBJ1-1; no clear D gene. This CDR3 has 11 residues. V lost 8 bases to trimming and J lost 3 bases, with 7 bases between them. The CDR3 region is CASALYTEAFF. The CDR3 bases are TGTGCCAGCGCACTTTACACTGAAGCTTTCTTT.

Here the CDR3 reads CASSTPDTDTQYF. The DNA for the CDR3 is TGCGCCAGCAGCACCCCGGACACAGATACGCAGTATTTT. V usage is TRBV5-1 and J usage is TRBJ2-3; the D is unclear. The CDR3 length is 13 residues. The V and J ends lost 4 bases and 2 bases respectively, with 8 bases between them. Per the germline V gene, CDR1 is SGHRS and CDR2 is YFSETQ.

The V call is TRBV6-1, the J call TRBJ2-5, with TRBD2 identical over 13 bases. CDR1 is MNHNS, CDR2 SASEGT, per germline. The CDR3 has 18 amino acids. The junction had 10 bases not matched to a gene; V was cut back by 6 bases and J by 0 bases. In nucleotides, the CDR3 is TGTGCCAGCAGCCGGACTAGCGGGAGAAGGGGGTACCAAGAGACCCAGTACTTC. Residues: CASSRTSGRRGYQETQYF.

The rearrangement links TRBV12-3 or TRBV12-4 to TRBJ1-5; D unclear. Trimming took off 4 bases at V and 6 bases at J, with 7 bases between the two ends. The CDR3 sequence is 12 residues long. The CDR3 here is CASSSEGQPQHF. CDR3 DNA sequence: TGTGCCAGCAGTTCAGAGGGTCAGCCCCAGCATTTT.

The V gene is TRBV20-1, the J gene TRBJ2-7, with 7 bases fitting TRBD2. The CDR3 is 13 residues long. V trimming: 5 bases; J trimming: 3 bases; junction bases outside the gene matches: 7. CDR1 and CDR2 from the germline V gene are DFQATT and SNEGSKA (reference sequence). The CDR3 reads CSAPFGGFYEQYF. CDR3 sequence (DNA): TGCAGTGCTCCCTTCGGGGGGTTCTACGAGCAGTACTTC.

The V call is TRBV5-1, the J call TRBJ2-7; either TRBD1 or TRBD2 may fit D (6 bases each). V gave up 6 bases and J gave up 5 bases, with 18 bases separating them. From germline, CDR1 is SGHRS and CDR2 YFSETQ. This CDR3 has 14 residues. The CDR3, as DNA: TGCGCCAGCACCCCCGGGGGCGGGGTCGACGAGCAGTACTTC. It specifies CASTPGGGVDEQYF.

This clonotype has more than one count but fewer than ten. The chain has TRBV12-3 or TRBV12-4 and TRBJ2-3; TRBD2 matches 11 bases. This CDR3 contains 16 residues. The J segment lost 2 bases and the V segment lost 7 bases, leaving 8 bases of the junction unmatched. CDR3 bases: TGTGCCAGCATCAAACGACTAGCGGGGAACACAGATACGCAGTATTTT. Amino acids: CASIKRLAGNTDTQYF.

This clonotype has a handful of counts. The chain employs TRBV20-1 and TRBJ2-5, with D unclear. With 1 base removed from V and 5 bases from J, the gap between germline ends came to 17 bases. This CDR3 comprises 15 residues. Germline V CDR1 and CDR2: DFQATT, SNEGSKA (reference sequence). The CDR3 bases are TGCAGTGCTAGAGGCCCCCAGGTCGCCGGCGAGACCCAGTACTTC. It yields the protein CSARGPQVAGETQYF.

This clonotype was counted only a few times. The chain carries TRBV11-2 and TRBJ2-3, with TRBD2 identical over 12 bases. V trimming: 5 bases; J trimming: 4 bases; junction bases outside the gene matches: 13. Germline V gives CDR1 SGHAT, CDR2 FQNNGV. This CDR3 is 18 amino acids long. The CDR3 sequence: CASSHGLAGRSWADTQYF. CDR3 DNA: TGTGCCAGCAGCCATGGACTAGCGGGAAGGTCTTGGGCAGATACGCAGTATTTT. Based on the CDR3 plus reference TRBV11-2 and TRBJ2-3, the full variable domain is EAGVAQSPRYKIIEKRQSVAFWCNPISGHATLYWYQQILGQGPKLLIQFQNNGVVDDSQLPKDRFSAERLKGVDSTLKIQPAKLEDSAVYLCASSHGLAGRSWADTQYFGPGTRLTVL.

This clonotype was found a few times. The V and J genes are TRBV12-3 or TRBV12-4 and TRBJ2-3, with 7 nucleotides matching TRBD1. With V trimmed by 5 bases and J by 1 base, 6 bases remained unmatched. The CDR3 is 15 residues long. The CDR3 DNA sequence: TGTGCCAGCAGTACACAGGGGATTCGCACAGATACGCAGTATTTT. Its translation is CASSTQGIRTDTQYF.

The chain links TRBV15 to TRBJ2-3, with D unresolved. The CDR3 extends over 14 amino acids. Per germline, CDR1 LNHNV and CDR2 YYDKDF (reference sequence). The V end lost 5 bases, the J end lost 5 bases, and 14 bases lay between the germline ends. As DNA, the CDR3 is TGTGCCACCAGCCCACAGCCTGGTGAAGATACGCAGTATTTT. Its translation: CATSPQPGEDTQYF. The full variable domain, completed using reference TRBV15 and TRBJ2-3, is DAMVIQNPRYQVTQFGKPVTLSCSQTLNHNVMYWYQQKSSQAPKLLFHYYDKDFNNEADTPDNFQSRRPNTSFCFLDIRSPGLGDTAMYLCATSPQPGEDTQYFGPGTRLTVL.

CDR3 DNA: TGTGCCACCAGTGACCAGAGATGGGAGACCCAGTACTTC. Translating gives CATSDQRWETQYF. The V gene is TRBV24-1, the J gene TRBJ2-5, with D unresolved. V dropped 4 bases and J dropped 5 bases, with 10 bases sitting between them. Germline V gene lookup returns CDR1 KGHDR and CDR2 SFDVKD. There are 13 residues in the CDR3.

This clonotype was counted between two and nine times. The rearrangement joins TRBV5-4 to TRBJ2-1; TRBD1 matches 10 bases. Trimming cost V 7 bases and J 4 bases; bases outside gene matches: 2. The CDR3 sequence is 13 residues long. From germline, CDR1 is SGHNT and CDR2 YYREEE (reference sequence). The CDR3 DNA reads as TGTGCCAGCGAGGGACAGGGGTACAATGAGCAGTTCTTC. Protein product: CASEGQGYNEQFF.

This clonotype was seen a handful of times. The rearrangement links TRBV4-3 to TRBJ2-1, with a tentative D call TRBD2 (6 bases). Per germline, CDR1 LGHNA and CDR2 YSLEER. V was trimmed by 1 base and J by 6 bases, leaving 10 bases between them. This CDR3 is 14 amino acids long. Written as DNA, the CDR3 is TGCGCCAGCAGCCAAGGTCTAGCGAGCAATGAGCAGTTCTTC. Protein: CASSQGLASNEQFF.

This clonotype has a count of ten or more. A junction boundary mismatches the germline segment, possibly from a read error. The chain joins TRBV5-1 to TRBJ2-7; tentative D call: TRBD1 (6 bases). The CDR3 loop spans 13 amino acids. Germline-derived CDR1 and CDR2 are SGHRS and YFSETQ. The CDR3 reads CASSLTGSYEQYF. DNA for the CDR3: TGTGCCAGCAGTCTGACAGGTTCCTACGAGCAGTACTTC.

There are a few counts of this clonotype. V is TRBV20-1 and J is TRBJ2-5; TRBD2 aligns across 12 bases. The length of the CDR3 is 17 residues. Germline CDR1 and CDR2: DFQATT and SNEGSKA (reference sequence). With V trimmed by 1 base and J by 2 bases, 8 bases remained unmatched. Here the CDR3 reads CSARGGLAGKNQETQYF. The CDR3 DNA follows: TGCAGTGCTAGAGGTGGACTAGCGGGGAAAAATCAAGAGACCCAGTACTTC.

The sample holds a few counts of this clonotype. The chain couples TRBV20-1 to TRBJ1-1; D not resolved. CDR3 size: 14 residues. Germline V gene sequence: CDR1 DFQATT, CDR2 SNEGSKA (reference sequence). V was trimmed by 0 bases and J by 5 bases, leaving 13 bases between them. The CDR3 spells CSARDRGVVTEAFF. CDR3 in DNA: TGCAGTGCTAGAGATCGGGGTGTAGTGACTGAAGCTTTCTTT.

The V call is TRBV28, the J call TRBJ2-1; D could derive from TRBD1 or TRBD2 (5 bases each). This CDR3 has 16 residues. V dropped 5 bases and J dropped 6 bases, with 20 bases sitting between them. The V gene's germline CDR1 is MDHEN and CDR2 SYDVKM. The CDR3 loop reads CASSPARGTRTNEQFF. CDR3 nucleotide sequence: TGTGCCAGCAGTCCCGCCCGGGGCACGAGAACCAATGAGCAGTTCTTC. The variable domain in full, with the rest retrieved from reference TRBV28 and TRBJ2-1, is DVKVTQSSRYLVKRTGEKVFLECVQDMDHENMFWYRQDPGLGLRLIYFSYDVKMKEKGDIPEGYSVSREKKERFSLILESASTNQTSMYLCASSPARGTRTNEQFFGPGTRLTVL.

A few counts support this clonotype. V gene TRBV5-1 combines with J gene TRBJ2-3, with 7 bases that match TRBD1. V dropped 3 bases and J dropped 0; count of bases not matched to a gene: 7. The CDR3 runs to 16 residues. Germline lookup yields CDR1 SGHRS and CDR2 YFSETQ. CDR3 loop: CASSWGQSSSTDTQYF. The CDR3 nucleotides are TGCGCCAGCAGCTGGGGACAGAGCTCTAGCACAGATACGCAGTATTTT.

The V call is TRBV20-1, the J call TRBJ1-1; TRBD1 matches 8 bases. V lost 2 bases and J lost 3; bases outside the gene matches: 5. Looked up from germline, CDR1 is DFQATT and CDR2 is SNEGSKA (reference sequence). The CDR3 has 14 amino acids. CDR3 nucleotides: TGCAGTGCTAGACCACCACAGGGGGACACTGAAGCTTTCTTT. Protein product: CSARPPQGDTEAFF.

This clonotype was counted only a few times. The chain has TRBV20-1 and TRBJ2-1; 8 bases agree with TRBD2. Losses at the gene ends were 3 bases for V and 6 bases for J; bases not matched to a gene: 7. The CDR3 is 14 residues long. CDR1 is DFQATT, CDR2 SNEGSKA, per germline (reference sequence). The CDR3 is CSASGRALGNEQFF. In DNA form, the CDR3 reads TGCAGTGCTAGCGGGAGGGCCCTTGGCAATGAGCAGTTCTTC.